This TCR beta chain was observed in a study of T cells in Graves' hyperthyroidism and ophthalmopathy. The germline V and J ends were trimmed by 0 bases and 0 bases, with 15 bases remaining between them. Germline CDR1 and CDR2: DFQATT and SNEGSKA (reference sequence). The CDR3 covers 16 residues. This clonotype turned up a few times. Its specificity is not known. Study outcomes and limitations: Ophthalmopathy was distinguished from stable hyperthyroidism by 13 V-J signatures.

There were TCR beta CDR3 regions amplified from RNA transcripts. HTBI primers drove first-round RT-PCR of the TCR CDR3. TCRdb recomputed calls from the multiplex PCR reads with MiXCR, one row per CDR3 protein. The table has approximately 600,000 distinct CDR3 sequences, under 20% seen once; the top ten hold around 3.9%. No progression to ophthalmopathy during 18 months of follow-up defined stable disease. Newly diagnosed hyperthyroidism patients aged 18 to 65 years had disease lasting under 2 months. V is TRBV20-1 and J is TRBJ2-7; the D is unclear. The clonotype was recovered from a young woman with Graves' hyperthyroidism. The sequenced sample was blood. CDR3: CSARDQFADGSYEQYF. The CDR3 DNA is TGCAGTGCTAGAGATCAATTCGCGGATGGCTCCTACGAGCAGTACTTC.